Listed below are T cell receptor beta chains from one sample, sequenced in a study of blood T cell repertoires in COVID-19. The table came from immunoSEQ multiplex PCR; TCRdb's copy has only in-frame clones and leaves some out. The table has 200,000 or so clones, less than 85% seen once. Source material: peripheral blood. These receptors all come from a woman in her 70s with acute or convalescent COVID-19. Each CDR3 is given with its conserved first and last residue. The D gene is left open where the match is weak. Not all rows give a size; the values are once, few, many and, for expanded clones, a class.

j_gene,abundance,d_gene,v_gene,CDR3aa,CDR3nt
TRBJ2-6,-,TRBD2,TRBV19,CASSMRGAGANVLTF,TGTGCCAGTAGTATGCGGGGGGCGGGGGCCAACGTCCTGACTTTC
TRBJ1-1,once,TRBD1,TRBV6-2/TRBV6-3,CASSGRQGDATEAFF,TGTGCCAGCAGTGGCCGACAGGGAGATGCCACTGAAGCTTTCTTT
TRBJ1-4,-,TRBD1,TRBV15,CATSRTGQKATNEKLFF,TGTGCCACCAGCAGAACGGGACAGAAAGCAACTAATGAAAAACTGTTTTTT
TRBJ1-5,-,-,TRBV18,CASSPTGTNQPQHF,TGTGCCAGCTCACCCACAGGAACCAATCAGCCCCAGCATTTT
TRBJ1-5,once,-,TRBV28,CASRRDFQPQHF,TGTGCCAGCAGGCGGGACTTTCAGCCCCAGCATTTT
TRBJ2-2,-,-,TRBV18,CASSKGANTGELFF,TGTGCCAGCTCCAAGGGGGCGAACACCGGGGAGCTGTTTTTT
TRBJ2-5,-,TRBD1,TRBV4-2,CASSQAHQGAQETQYF,TGTGCCAGCAGCCAAGCGCACCAGGGGGCCCAAGAGACCCAGTACTTC
TRBJ2-1,-,TRBD1,TRBV10-3,CAISETLRQGAYNEQFF,TGTGCCATCAGTGAGACACTTCGACAGGGTGCCTACAATGAGCAGTTCTTC
TRBJ2-1,-,-,TRBV11-1,CASSLAYTGPKYNEQFF,TGTGCCAGCAGCTTAGCTTACACAGGGCCAAAATACAATGAGCAGTTCTTC
TRBJ2-7,few,TRBD2,TRBV7-8,CASKPGLAGSYEQYF,TGTGCCAGCAAACCTGGACTAGCGGGTTCCTACGAGCAGTACTTC
TRBJ1-3,-,TRBD1,TRBV5-1,CASSFMSGQGAGNTIYF,TGCGCCAGCAGCTTCATGAGCGGACAGGGGGCTGGAAACACCATATATTTT
TRBJ2-7,-,-,TRBV5-6,CASSLGRVYEQYF,TGTGCCAGCAGCTTGGGCAGGGTGTACGAGCAGTACTTC
TRBJ2-1,once,TRBD1,TRBV5-1,CASSLRTGGEQFF,TGCGCCAGCAGCCTGAGGACAGGTGGTGAGCAGTTCTTC